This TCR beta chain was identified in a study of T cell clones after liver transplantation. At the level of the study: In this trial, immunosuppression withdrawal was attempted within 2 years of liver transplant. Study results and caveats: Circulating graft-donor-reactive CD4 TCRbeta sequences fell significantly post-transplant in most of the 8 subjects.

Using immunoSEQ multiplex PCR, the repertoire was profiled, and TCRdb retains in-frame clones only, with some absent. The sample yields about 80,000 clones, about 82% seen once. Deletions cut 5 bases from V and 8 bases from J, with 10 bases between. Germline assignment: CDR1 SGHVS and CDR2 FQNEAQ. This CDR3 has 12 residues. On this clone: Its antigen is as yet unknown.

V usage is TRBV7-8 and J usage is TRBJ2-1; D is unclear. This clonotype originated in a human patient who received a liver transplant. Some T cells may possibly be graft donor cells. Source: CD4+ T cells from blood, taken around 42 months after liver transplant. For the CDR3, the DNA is TGTGCCAGCAGCAAGGACCGGGATGAGCAGTTCTTC. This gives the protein CASSKDRDEQFF.